Below, one T cell receptor beta chain is given with its context. These data belong to a study of control samples from healthy donors and cancer patients. Trimming cost V 0 bases and J 1 base, with 13 bases left between them. This CDR3 has 17 amino acids. Germline V gene sequence: CDR1 LGHDT, CDR2 YNNKEL (reference sequence). Using immunoSEQ multiplex PCR, the repertoire was profiled, and TCRdb retains in-frame clones only, with some absent. The sample has roughly 120,000 clones, about 89% seen once; the top ten hold roughly 43%. The TCR originated in a man in his fifties in good health. The chain links TRBV3-1 (or the pseudogene TRBV3-2) to TRBJ2-1; the D gene is possibly TRBD2 (6 bases). The material sequenced was blood. CDR3 nucleotide sequence: TGTGCCAGCAGCCAAGACGGGGCGGGGTTATCCTACAATGAGCAGTTCTTC. Its translation: CASSQDGAGLSYNEQFF.